A selection of T cell receptor beta chains follows, all from one sample in a study of identical twins. Via MiXCR, TCRdb re-called the 5' RACE reads, giving one row per CDR3 protein. In the table there are hundreds of thousands of distinct CDR3 sequences, about 20% of which are singletons. The data also belong to a second study, concerning T cells expressing NK-cell markers.

The sample taken for sequencing was PBMCs. The receptors were sampled from a young woman in good health. CDR3s include the opening cysteine and the closing phenylalanine or tryptophan. D genes are given only for firm matches. Clone size appears in some rows only: once, few, many, or a class for an expanded clone.

>TRBJ1-2|.|.|TRBV20-1
TGCAGTGCTAGTGTCACTTCTAACTATGGCTACACCTTC
CSASVTSNYGYTF
>TRBJ2-7|.|.|TRBV7-2
TGTGCCAGCAGCTTGTCTGGACGTCTGAGCTCCTACGAGCAGTACTTC
CASSLSGRLSSYEQYF
>TRBJ1-2|.|TRBD1|TRBV12-5
TGTGCTAGTGGCTCCTCGACTTTCTATTGGACAGGAGGTGGGCATGGCTACACCTTC
CASGSSTFYWTGGGHGYTF
>TRBJ2-1|few|.|TRBV7-6
TGTGCCAGCAGCCCAGGTCGTGGGGTGGGTAATGAGCAGTTCTTC
CASSPGRGVGNEQFF
>TRBJ2-2|few|TRBD2|TRBV12-3/TRBV12-4
TGTGCCAGCAGTTCCCCGACTAGCGGCTACACCGGGGAGCTGTTTTTT
CASSSPTSGYTGELFF
>TRBJ2-3|few|TRBD2|TRBV7-8
TGTGCCAGCAGCCACGGGACTAGCGGGAGGACTAGCACAGATACGCAGTATTTT
CASSHGTSGRTSTDTQYF
>TRBJ2-7|few|.|TRBV7-9
TGTGCCAGCAGCTTTGCCTACTCCTACGAGCAGTACTTC
CASSFAYSYEQYF
>TRBJ2-1|.|.|TRBV12-3/TRBV12-4
TGTGCCAGTTTTTCAGGGGTCGGAGTCACCTACAATGAGCAGTTCTTC
CASFSGVGVTYNEQFF
>TRBJ2-7|few|TRBD2|TRBV12-3/TRBV12-4
TGTGCCAGCAGCCGGGTAGCGGGAGGCGAGCAGTACTTC
CASSRVAGGEQYF
>TRBJ1-1|.|.|TRBV7-9
TGTGCCAGCAGCTCATCTCGGGGGGGGGATGAAGCTTTCTTT
CASSSSRGGDEAFF
>TRBJ1-1|.|.|TRBV12-3/TRBV12-4
TGTGCCAGCAGTTTTTCTTCGGGGTGGGCTTTCTTT
CASSFSSGWAFF
>TRBJ2-3|many|.|TRBV20-1
TGCAGTGCTCTGGGCCCATTGGGGGATACGCAGTATTTT
CSALGPLGDTQYF
>TRBJ2-1|few|.|TRBV7-2
TGTGCCAGCAGCCAGGACGGTCAGCCCTACAATGAGCAGTTCTTC
CASSQDGQPYNEQFF
>TRBJ1-2|few|.|TRBV18
TGTGCCAGCTCACGGGACACCTTTAACCTTGGGGGCTACACCTTC
CASSRDTFNLGGYTF
>TRBJ2-7|few|TRBD2|TRBV10-3
TGTGCCATCAGCCTAGGACTAGCGGGTGCCTACGAGCAGTACTTC
CAISLGLAGAYEQYF
>TRBJ1-5|few|TRBD1|TRBV6-6
TGTGCCAGCAGTTCACAGGGGGTGGAGGCCCAGCATTTT
CASSSQGVEAQHF
>TRBJ2-5|few|TRBD2|TRBV5-1
TGCGCCAGCAGCTGGGAGGGACAAGAGACCCAGTACTTC
CASSWEGQETQYF
>TRBJ2-5|.|.|TRBV7-9
TGTGCCAGCAGCTTAGTGGGCGGGCTCACTCAAGAGACCCAGTACTTC
CASSLVGGLTQETQYF
>TRBJ2-1|.|TRBD2|TRBV11-3
TGTGCCAGCAGCAACCGACTAGCGGGGGCATTCGACAATGAGCAGTTCTTC
CASSNRLAGAFDNEQFF
>TRBJ2-5|few|.|TRBV20-1
TGCAGTGCTAGACTCGGCAGTAATCAAGAGACCCAGTACTTC
CSARLGSNQETQYF
>TRBJ2-1|few|TRBD2|TRBV7-2
TGTGCTAGCAGCTTGGCCGGGGGGGCCTACAATGAGCAGTTCTTC
CASSLAGGAYNEQFF
>TRBJ2-1|few|TRBD2|TRBV7-6
TGTGCCAGCAGCTTAGTACGGGAGGAGCCCGCGAGCTCCTACAATGAGCAGTTCTTC
CASSLVREEPASSYNEQFF
>TRBJ1-2|.|TRBD1|TRBV7-8
TGTGCCAGCAGCCGTGACAGGGAGATCTATGGCTACACCTTC
CASSRDREIYGYTF
>TRBJ2-7|.|.|TRBV20-1
TGCAGTGCTCTAAACTCCTACGAGCAGTACTTC
CSALNSYEQYF
>TRBJ2-1|.|.|TRBV3-1
TGTGCCAGCAGCCCAAACCTAGAAATCCACAATGAGCAGTTCTTC
CASSPNLEIHNEQFF
>TRBJ2-1|.|.|TRBV20-1
TGCAGTGCTAGCACTAGCCCGCATTACAATGAGCAGTTCTTC
CSASTSPHYNEQFF
>TRBJ2-1|once|.|TRBV9
TGTGCCAGCAGCGTAGTAGGGACCTCCTACAATGAGCAGTTCTTC
CASSVVGTSYNEQFF
>TRBJ2-1|.|.|TRBV4-2
TGTGCCAGCAGCCAAGGTCGGACAATTACCGATGAGCAGTTCTTC
CASSQGRTITDEQFF
>TRBJ2-7|.|.|TRBV7-2
TGTGCCAGCAGCGGGGGGGGGCAGGGGCGGTACGAGCAGTACTTC
CASSGGGQGRYEQYF
>TRBJ1-2|.|TRBD1|TRBV9
TGTGCCAGCAGCGCCGACAGGGGGAACTATGGCTACACCTTC
CASSADRGNYGYTF
>TRBJ2-5|few|TRBD2|TRBV9
TGTGCCAGCAGCGTGCGCGGGGAGGGAGAGACCCAGTACTTC
CASSVRGEGETQYF
>TRBJ2-2|few|.|TRBV4-1
TGCGCCAGCAGCCCCCTGGGCGGGACGAACACCGGGGAGCTGTTTTTT
CASSPLGGTNTGELFF
>TRBJ2-7|.|.|TRBV12-3/TRBV12-4
TGTGCCAGCAGTTTAAGGAGCGGCAGCCCCACCTACGAGCAGTACTTC
CASSLRSGSPTYEQYF
>TRBJ1-6|.|.|TRBV4-3
TGCGCCAGCAGCCAGGACGCTCCTAATTCACCCCTCCACTTT
CASSQDAPNSPLHF
>TRBJ1-1|.|.|TRBV7-2
TGTGCCAGCAGCTTAGCGGCGCCCCAGTACACTGAAGCTTTCTTT
CASSLAAPQYTEAFF
>TRBJ2-5|.|.|TRBV5-1
TGCGCCAGCAGCTTGTTGTGGGCAGAGACCCAGTACTTC
CASSLLWAETQYF
>TRBJ2-5|.|TRBD1|TRBV29-1
TGCAGCGCTATTAGGACAGGCCGTCAAGAGACCCAGTACTTC
CSAIRTGRQETQYF
>TRBJ2-7|few|TRBD2|TRBV11-2
TGTGCCAGCAGCTTATGGACAGAAGACGGGACTAGCGGCTACGAGCAGTACTTC
CASSLWTEDGTSGYEQYF
>TRBJ2-1|.|TRBD2|TRBV18
TGTGCCAGCTCACCCGACGGACTAGCGGAACGAAATGAGCAGTTCTTC
CASSPDGLAERNEQFF
>TRBJ1-2|many|TRBD1|TRBV6-1
TGTGCCAGCAGCCAAGAGGTTTACAGGGGGTCCTTAAGGGGCTACACCTTC
CASSQEVYRGSLRGYTF
>TRBJ2-1|few|.|TRBV9
TGTGCCAGCAGCTATTCCGGACAGAGCTCCTACAATGAGCAGTTCTTC
CASSYSGQSSYNEQFF
>TRBJ1-1|few|.|TRBV9
TGTGCCAGCAGCGTGGGAGGTGGCGGATTGAACACTGAAGCTTTCTTT
CASSVGGGGLNTEAFF